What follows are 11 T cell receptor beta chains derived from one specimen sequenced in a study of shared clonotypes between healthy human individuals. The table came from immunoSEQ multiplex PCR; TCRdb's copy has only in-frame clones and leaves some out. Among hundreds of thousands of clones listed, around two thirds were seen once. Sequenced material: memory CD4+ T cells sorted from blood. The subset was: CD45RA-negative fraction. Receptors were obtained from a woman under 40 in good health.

The CDR3 here is CASSLVSGENGEKLFF. CDR3 nucleotide sequence: TGCGCCAGCAGCCTTGTCTCAGGGGAGAATGGCGAAAAACTGTTTTTT. This rearrangement joins TRBV5-1 to TRBJ1-4; D might be TRBD1 (6 bases). With 4 bases removed from V and 8 bases from J, the gap between germline ends came to 21 bases. This CDR3 spans 16 amino acids. The germline gives CDR1 SGHRS, CDR2 YFSETQ.

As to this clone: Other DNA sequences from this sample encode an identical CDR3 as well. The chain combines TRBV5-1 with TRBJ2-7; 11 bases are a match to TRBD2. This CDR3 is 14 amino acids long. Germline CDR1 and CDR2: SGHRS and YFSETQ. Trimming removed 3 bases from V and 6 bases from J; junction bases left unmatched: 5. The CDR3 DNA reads TGCGCCAGCAGCTATGGGACTAGCGGCGGCGAGCAGTACTTC. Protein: CASSYGTSGGEQYF. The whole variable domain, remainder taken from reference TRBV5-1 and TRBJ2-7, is KAGVTQTPRYLIKTRGQQVTLSCSPISGHRSVSWYQQTPGQGLQFLFEYFSETQRNKGNFPGRFSGRQFSNSRSEMNVSTLELGDSALYLCASSYGTSGGEQYFGPGTRLTVT.

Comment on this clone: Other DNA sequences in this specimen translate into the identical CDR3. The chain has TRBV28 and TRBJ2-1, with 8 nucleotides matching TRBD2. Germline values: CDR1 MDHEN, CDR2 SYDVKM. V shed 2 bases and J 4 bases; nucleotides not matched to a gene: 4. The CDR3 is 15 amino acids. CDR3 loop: CASSLGGRPYNEQFF. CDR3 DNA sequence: TGTGCCAGCAGTTTAGGCGGGAGGCCTTACAATGAGCAGTTCTTC.

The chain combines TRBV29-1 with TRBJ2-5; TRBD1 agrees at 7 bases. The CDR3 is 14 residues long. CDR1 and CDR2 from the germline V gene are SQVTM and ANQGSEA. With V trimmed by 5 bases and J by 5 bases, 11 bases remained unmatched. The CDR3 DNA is TGCAGCGTTCGCCGGGACAGATCCCGGGAGACCCAGTACTTC. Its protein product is CSVRRDRSRETQYF. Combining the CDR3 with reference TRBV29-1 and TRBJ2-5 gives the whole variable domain SAVISQKPSRDICQRGTSLTIQCQVDSQVTMMFWYRQQPGQSLTLIATANQGSEATYESGFVIDKFPISRPNLTFSTLTVSNMSPEDSSIYLCSVRRDRSRETQYFGPGTRLLVL.

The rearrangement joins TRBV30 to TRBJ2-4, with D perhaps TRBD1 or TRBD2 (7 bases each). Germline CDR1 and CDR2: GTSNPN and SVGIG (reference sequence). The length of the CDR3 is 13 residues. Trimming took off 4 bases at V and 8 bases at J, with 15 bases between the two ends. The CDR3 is CAWMGGGRDIQYF. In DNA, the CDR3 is TGTGCCTGGATGGGAGGGGGCAGGGACATTCAGTACTTC.

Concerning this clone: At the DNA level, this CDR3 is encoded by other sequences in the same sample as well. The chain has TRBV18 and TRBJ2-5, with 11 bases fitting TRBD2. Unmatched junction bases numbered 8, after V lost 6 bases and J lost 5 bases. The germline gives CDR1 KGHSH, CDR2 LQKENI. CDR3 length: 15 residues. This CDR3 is CASSPTSGRGETQYF. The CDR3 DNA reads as TGTGCCAGCTCGCCCACTAGCGGGAGAGGGGAGACCCAGTACTTC.

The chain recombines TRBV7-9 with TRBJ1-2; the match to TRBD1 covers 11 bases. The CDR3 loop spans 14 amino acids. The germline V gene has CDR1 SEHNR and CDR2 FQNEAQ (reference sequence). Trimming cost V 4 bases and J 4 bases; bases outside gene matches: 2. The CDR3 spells CASSYGQGAYGYTF. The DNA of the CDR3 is TGTGCCAGCAGCTACGGACAGGGGGCCTATGGCTACACCTTC.

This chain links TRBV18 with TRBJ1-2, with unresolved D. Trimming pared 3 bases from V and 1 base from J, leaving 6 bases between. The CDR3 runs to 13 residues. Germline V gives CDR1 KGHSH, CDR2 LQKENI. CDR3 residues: CASSPSVNYGYTF. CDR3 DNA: TGTGCCAGCTCACCGTCTGTTAACTATGGCTACACCTTC. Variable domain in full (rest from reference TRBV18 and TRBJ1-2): NAGVMQNPRHLVRRRGQEARLRCSPMKGHSHVYWYRQLPEEGLKFMVYLQKENIIDESGMPKERFSAEFPKEGPSILRIQQVVRGDSAAYFCASSPSVNYGYTFGSGTRLTVV.

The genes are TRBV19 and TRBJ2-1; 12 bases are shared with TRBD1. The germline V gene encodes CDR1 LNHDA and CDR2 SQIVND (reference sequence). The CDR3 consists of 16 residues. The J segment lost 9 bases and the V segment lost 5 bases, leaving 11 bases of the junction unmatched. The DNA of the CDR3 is TGTGCCAGTAGTCCCCTTAGGGGACAGGGGGCTGTTGAGCAGTTCTTC. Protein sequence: CASSPLRGQGAVEQFF.

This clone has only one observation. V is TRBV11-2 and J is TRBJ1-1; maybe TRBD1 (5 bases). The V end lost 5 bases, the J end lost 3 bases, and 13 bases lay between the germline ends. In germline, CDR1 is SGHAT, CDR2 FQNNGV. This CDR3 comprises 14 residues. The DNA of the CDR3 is TGTGCCAGCAGCCGATACAGGCGCCACACTGAAGCTTTCTTT. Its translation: CASSRYRRHTEAFF.

In DNA form, the CDR3 reads TGCGCCAGCAGCCTGGAAGGGACAGGGGTCAAAAACATTCAGTACTTC. Translating it yields CASSLEGTGVKNIQYF. The rearrangement uses TRBV5-1 and TRBJ2-4, with 10 bases lining up with TRBD1. Germline CDR1 and CDR2: SGHRS and YFSETQ. This CDR3 contains 16 residues. The ends lost 4 bases at V and 3 bases at J; junction bases unmatched: 7.